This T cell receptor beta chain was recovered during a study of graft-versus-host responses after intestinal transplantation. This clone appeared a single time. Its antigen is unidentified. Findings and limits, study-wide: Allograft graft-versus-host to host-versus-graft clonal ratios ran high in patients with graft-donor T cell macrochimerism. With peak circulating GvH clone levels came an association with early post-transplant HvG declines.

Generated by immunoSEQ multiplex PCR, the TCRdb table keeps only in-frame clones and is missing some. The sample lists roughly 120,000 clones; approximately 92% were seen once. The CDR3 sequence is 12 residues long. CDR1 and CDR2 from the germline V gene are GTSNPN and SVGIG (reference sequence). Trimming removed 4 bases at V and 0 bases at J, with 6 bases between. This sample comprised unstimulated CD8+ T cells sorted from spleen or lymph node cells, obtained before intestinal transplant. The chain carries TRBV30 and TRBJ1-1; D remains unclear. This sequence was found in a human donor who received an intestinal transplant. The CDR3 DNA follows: TGTGCCTGGAATATCCTGAACACTGAAGCTTTCTTT. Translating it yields CAWNILNTEAFF.